This section outlines one T cell receptor beta chain sequence together with its context. This clone may be a read error of a much larger clone one base away. There are 13 residues in the CDR3. Germline CDR1 and CDR2: MNHEY and SMNVEV (reference sequence). Trimming pared 4 bases from V and 4 bases from J, leaving 10 bases between. This entry comes from a study of T cells in Graves' hyperthyroidism and ophthalmopathy. Stable disease denoted Graves' hyperthyroidism without ophthalmopathy progression within 18 months. Pregnant or lactating patients were excluded, as were those with uncontrolled infection or other autoimmune disease. TCR beta CDR3 regions were amplified from RNA transcripts. During a first-round RT-PCR of the TCR CDR3, the HTBI primer set was used. TCRdb fed the multiplex PCR reads into MiXCR, producing one record per CDR3 protein. The sample contains approximately 630,000 distinct CDR3 sequences, around 15% of which appear only once.

The V call is TRBV27, the J call TRBJ1-1; D uncertain. This receptor was obtained from a woman aged 30 to 39 with Graves' hyperthyroidism. Sequencing was performed on blood. CDR3 amino acids: CASSYDKGTEAFF. CDR3 bases: TGTGCCAGCAGTTATGACAAGGGCACTGAAGCTTTCTTT.